The present entry profiles one TCR beta chain with its context. At least ten counts were recorded for this clonotype. Its antigen remains undetermined. No base quality information exists; no much larger clone differs at one position. The donors were 40 or so Caucasian individuals from Russia, aged 6 to 90 years, who were systemically healthy. About 10 milliliters of peripheral blood were collected from each donor into EDTA-treated Vacutainer tubes. PBMCs were isolated by Ficoll-Paque density-gradient centrifugation, with at least 6.5 million obtained per sample. Total RNA was extracted from PBMCs with Trizol reagent, with at least 6 micrograms obtained per sample. The percentages of naive CD45RAhigh/CD27high T cells were determined by flow cytometry on a PBMC aliquot from every donor. The library was made by 5' RACE. The sample was run on an Illumina HiSeq 2500. A second about 7 to 11 cycle PCR used a sample-barcoded 5' primer and a J-beta primer mix. A unique molecular identifier was introduced onto each TCR beta cDNA molecule by a template-switch 5' adaptor carrying 12 random nucleotides. At least 2.5 million CDR3-containing paired-end reads were obtained from each sample. All of the RNA was converted into first-strand cDNA using the Mint cDNA synthesis kit, with a TRBC-specific oligonucleotide serving as the primer. Following uracil-DNA glycosylase treatment, all cDNA underwent a first 18-cycle PCR with the universal primers M1SS and BC2_uni_R. As for the original processing: Normalization of each sample was performed by random selection of 1 million high-quality reads, each carrying a distinct molecular identifier. Instead of being binned into consensus sequences, reads with shared molecular identifiers were discarded. CDR3 identification, clonotype clustering and error correction used MiTCR with a Q25 quality threshold and the strictest error-elimination algorithm. Lower-bound total TCR beta diversity was estimated with a nonparametric unseen species model using Euler transformation. The public reads were run again by TCRdb, first through fastp at Q25 and then through MiXCR, and only productive beta chains were kept. Identical CDR3 proteins give one entry, which carries the most common genes and DNA. TCRdb assigned the V and J calls; the authors' analysis was not used. The sample table shows 650,000 to 1,000,000 distinct CDR3 sequences, and 36% are seen once. The top ten constitute 13% of the sample.

The sample comes from a study of blood T cells in healthy people across ages (dated by TCRdb to 2015 to 2017). Regarding the complete study: Template switching captured roughly one uniquely barcoded TCR beta cDNA molecule per two T cells in model experiments. Four age groups were formed from the donors: young (average approximately 15 years), middle-aged (more than 35), aged (roughly 58) and long-lived (less than 85). To avoid experimental bias, donors of different ages were distributed randomly across sequencing lanes. The study analyzed two additional independent replicas of 1 million unique cDNA reads from the same blood draw for two donors, one aged 18 to 30 and one aged 80 or older. To track age-related changes in TCR beta repertoire diversity, the study relied on deep sequencing normalized with unique cDNA molecular identifiers.

The germline V gene supplies CDR1 MNHEY and CDR2 SVGAGI. The CDR3 covers 13 residues, taking in both the cysteine and the phenylalanine. Only the CDR3 DNA is retained, 39 bases long and in frame from the first base. V was cut back by 2 bases and J by 3 bases, leaving a gap of 8 bases between them. Findings and caveats that apply to the study as a whole: Estimates of total diversity based on one million sequenced T cells were considered lower bounds and underestimates. Because donor CMV infection status was unknown, age-related changes in expanded clonotypes were potentially confounded. Compared with the aged group, more naive CD4+ T cells, fewer expanded clones and increased TCR diversity were shown by the long-lived group, suggesting age selection. As age increased, observed TCR beta diversity per million T cells dropped in a roughly linear way, and a significant reduction was already evident by age about 40. Because profiling used bulk unsorted PBMCs, naive and antigen-experienced compartments could not be compared conclusively. A strong correlation was found between observed TCR beta diversity and the percentage of naive T cells measured by flow cytometry.

The sample taken for sequencing was blood. The chain links TRBV6-5 with TRBJ2-7; the D gene lacks a confident call. The receptor's source is a man younger than 35 in good health. Read as DNA, the sequence is TGTGCCAGCAGTTACCCGGACGGCTACGAGCAGTACTTC. It encodes CASSYPDGYEQYF.